This T cell receptor (beta chain) comes out of a study of blood T cell repertoires in COVID-19. About the research overall: Sources were T cells, B-cell-depleted T cells, or PBMCs; the material itself was cDNA or gDNA.

The germline V gene encodes CDR1 MRHNA and CDR2 SNTAGT. Trimming cost V 5 bases and J 7 bases; bases outside gene matches: 8. The length of the CDR3 is 14 residues. Produced via immunoSEQ multiplex PCR; TCRdb's table is partial and in-frame only. The repertoire includes approximately 37,000 clones, more than 70% of them detected once, and 35% to 55% sits in the top ten. The chain couples TRBV6-4 to TRBJ1-2; TRBD1 aligns across 9 bases. The TCR originated in a man in his fifties or sixties with active or convalescent COVID-19. Sequencing was carried out using peripheral blood. CDR3 DNA sequence: TGTGCCAGCAGTCCCGGGACAGGGCCGAGTGGCTACACCTTC. Translating gives CASSPGTGPSGYTF.